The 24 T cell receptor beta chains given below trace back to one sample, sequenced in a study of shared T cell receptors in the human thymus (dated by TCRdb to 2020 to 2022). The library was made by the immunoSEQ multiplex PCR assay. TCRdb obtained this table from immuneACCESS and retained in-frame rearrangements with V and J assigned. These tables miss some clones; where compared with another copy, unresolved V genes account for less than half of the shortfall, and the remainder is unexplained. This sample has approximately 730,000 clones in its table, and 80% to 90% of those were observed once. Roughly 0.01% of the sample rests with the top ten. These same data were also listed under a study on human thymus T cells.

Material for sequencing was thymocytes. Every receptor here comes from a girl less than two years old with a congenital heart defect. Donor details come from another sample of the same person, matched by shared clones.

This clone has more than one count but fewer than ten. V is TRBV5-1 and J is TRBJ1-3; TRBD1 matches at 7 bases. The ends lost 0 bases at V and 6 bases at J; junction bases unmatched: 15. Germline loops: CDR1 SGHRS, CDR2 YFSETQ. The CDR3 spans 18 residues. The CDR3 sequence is CASSLVPPDRVRENTIYF. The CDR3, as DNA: TGCGCCAGCAGCTTGGTCCCCCCTGACAGGGTTCGAGAAAACACCATATATTTT.

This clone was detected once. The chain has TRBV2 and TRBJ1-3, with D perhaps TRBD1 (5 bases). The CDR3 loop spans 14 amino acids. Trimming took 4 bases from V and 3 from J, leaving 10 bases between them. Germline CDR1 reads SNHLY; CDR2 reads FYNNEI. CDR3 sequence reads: CASSASGYGNTIYF. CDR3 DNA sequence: TGTGCCAGCAGTGCATCAGGGTATGGAAACACCATATATTTT.

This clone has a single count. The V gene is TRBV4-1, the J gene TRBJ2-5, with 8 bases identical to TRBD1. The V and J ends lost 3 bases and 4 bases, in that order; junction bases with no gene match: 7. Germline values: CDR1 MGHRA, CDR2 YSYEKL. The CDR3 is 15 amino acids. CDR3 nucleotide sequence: TGCGCCAGCAGCCACCCAGGGGGCTGGAGAGAGACCCAGTACTTC. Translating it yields CASSHPGGWRETQYF.

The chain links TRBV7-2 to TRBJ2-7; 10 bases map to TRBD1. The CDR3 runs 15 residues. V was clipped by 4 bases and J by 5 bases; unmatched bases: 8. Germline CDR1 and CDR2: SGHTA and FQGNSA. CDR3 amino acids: CASSSVTGGSNEQYF. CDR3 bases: TGTGCCAGCAGCTCAGTGACAGGGGGCTCTAACGAGCAGTACTTC.

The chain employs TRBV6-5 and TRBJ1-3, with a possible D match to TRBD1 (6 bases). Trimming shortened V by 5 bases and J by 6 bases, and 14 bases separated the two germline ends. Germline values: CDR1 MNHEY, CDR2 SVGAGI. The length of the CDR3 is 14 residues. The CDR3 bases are TGTGCCAGCAGTCCCGGGGGGGGCCCAAACACCATATATTTT. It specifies CASSPGGGPNTIYF.

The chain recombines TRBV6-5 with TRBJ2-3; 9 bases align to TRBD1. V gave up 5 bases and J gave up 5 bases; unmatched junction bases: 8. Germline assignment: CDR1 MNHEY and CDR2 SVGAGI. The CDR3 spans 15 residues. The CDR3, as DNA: TGTGCCAGCAGTAAACAGGGGGCGGAGGGAGATACGCAGTATTTT. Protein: CASSKQGAEGDTQYF.

CDR3 bases: TGTGCCAGCAGCCCAGGGTTCGGGGAGACCCAGTACTTC. It yields the protein CASSPGFGETQYF. The V gene is TRBV2, the J gene TRBJ2-5; D might be TRBD1 (5 bases). The germline CDR1 and CDR2 sequences are SNHLY and FYNNEI. V was shortened by 6 bases and J by 5 bases, with 13 bases between the two germline ends. The CDR3 contains 13 residues.

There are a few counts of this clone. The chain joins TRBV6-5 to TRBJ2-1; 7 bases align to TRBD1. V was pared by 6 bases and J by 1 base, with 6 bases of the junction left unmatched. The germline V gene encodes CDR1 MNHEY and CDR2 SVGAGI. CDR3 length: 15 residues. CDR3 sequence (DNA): TGTGCCAGCAGGCCACCGGGACAGTCCTACAATGAGCAGTTCTTC. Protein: CASRPPGQSYNEQFF.

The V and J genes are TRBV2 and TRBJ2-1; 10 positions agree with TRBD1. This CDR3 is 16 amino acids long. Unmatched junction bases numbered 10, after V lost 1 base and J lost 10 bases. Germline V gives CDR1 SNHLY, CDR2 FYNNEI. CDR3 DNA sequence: TGTGCCAGCAGTGAAGTCCGGGACAGGGGTCCCCGGGAGCAGTTCTTC. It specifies CASSEVRDRGPREQFF.

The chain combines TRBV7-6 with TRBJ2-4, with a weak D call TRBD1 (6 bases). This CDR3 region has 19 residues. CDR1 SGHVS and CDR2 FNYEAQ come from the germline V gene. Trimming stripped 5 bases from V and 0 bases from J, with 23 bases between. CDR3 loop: CASSRTPATGILAKNIQYF. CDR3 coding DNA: TGTGCCAGCAGCCGTACACCAGCAACAGGGATTCTAGCCAAAAACATTCAGTACTTC.

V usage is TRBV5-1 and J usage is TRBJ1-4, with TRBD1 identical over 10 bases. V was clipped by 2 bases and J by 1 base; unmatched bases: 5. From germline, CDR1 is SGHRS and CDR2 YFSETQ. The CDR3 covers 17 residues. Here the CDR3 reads CASSFGQGELTNEKLFF. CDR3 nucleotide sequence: TGCGCCAGCAGCTTCGGACAGGGGGAGTTAACTAATGAAAAACTGTTTTTT.

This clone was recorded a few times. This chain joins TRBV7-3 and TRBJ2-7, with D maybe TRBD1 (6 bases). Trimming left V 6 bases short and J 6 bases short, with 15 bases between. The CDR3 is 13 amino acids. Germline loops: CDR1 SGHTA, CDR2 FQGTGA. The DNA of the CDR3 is TGTGCCAGCAGTCCAACAGGGAAGGGCGAGCAGTACTTC. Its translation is CASSPTGKGEQYF.

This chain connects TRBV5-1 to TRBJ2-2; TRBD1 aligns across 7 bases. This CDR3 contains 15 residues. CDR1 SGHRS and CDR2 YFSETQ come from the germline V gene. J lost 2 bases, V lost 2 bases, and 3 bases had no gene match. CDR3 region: CASSFRDRNTGELFF. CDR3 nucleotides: TGCGCCAGCAGCTTCCGGGACAGAAACACCGGGGAGCTGTTTTTT.

For the CDR3, the DNA is TGCGCCAGCAGCCAAGACAAGACGCGCGGACAGACCAATCAGCCCCAGCATTTT. This sequence encodes CASSQDKTRGQTNQPQHF. The chain couples TRBV4-1 to TRBJ1-5; weak D call: TRBD1 (6 bases). The V gene lost 0 bases and the J gene lost 3 bases, with 18 bases spanning the gap. Germline lookup yields CDR1 MGHRA and CDR2 YSYEKL. This CDR3 has 18 residues.

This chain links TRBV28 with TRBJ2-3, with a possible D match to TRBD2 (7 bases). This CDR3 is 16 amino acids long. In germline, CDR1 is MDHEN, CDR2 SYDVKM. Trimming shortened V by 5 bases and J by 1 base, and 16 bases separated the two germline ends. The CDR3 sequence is CASSPSREGGTDTQYF. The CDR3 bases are TGTGCCAGCAGTCCCTCCAGGGAGGGGGGCACAGATACGCAGTATTTT.

In DNA form, the CDR3 reads TGTGCCAGTAGTACCGCCCCGACAGGGTTGCTTTCACCCCTCCACTTT. Its protein product is CASSTAPTGLLSPLHF. The V and J genes are TRBV19 and TRBJ1-6; 7 bases fit TRBD1. The CDR3 runs to 16 residues. Germline values: CDR1 LNHDA, CDR2 SQIVND (reference sequence). V lost 4 bases to trimming and J lost 9 bases; unmatched junction nucleotides: 12.

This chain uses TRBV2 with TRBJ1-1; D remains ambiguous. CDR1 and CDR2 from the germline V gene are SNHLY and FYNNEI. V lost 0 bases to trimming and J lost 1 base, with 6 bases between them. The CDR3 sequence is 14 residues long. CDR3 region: CASSEAPGNTEAFF. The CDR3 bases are TGTGCCAGCAGTGAAGCGCCCGGGAACACTGAAGCTTTCTTT.

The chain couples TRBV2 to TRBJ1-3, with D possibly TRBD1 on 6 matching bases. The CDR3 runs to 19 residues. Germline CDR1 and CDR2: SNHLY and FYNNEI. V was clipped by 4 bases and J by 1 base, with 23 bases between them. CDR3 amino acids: CASSGSGTRTSLSGNTIYF. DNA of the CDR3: TGTGCCAGCAGTGGTTCCGGGACAAGGACCTCTTTGTCTGGAAACACCATATATTTT.

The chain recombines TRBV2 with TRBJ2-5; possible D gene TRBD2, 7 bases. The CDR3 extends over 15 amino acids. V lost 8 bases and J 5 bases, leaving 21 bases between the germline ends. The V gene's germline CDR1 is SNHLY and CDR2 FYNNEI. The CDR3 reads CASLSWTRGWETQYF. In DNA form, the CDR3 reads TGTGCCAGCTTATCGTGGACTAGGGGGTGGGAGACCCAGTACTTC.

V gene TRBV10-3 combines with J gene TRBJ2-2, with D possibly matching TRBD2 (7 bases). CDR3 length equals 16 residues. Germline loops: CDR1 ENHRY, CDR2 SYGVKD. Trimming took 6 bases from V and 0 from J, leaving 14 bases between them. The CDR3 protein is CAIRGAGETNTGELFF. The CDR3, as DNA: TGTGCCATCAGGGGGGCGGGGGAGACGAACACCGGGGAGCTGTTTTTT.

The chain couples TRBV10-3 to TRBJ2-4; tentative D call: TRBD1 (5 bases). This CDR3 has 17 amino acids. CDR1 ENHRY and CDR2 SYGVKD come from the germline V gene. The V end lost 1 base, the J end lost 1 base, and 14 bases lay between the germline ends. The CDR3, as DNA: TGTGCCATCAGTGAGTACACTGTGTGGGGCGCCAAAAACATTCAGTACTTC. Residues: CAISEYTVWGAKNIQYF.

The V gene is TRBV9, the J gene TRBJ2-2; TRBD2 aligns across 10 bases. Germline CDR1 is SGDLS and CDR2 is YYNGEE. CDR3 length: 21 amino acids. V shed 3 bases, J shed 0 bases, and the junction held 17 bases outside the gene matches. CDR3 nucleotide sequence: TGTGCCAGCAGCGCCTCGGGGGGGACTAGCGACCCACTGCCGAACACCGGGGAGCTGTTTTTT. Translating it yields CASSASGGTSDPLPNTGELFF.

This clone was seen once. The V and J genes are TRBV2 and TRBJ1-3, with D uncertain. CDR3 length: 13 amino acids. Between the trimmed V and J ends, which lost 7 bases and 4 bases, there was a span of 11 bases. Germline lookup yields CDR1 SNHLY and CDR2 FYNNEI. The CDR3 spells CASTPRQGNTIYF. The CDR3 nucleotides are TGTGCCAGCACCCCGAGGCAAGGAAACACCATATATTTT.

CDR3 in DNA: TGTGCCAGTCGGAGAGGGGGCGAGAATGATAAGACCCAGTACTTC. It codes for CASRRGGENDKTQYF. The J gene is TRBJ2-5, the V gene TRBV19; TRBD1 aligns across 7 bases. Trimming took 8 bases from V and 6 from J; bases not matched to a gene: 15. CDR1 is LNHDA, CDR2 SQIVND, per germline (reference sequence). The CDR3 is 15 amino acids.